The 6 T cell receptor beta chains reported below all come from one sample, sequenced in a study of immune characterization of retroperitoneal liposarcoma. TCRdb independently ran MiXCR on the PCR reads; one entry per CDR3 protein. The table includes roughly 20,000 distinct CDR3 sequences, around 38% detected once. Sequenced sample: blood. The receptors shown here come from a male donor with retroperitoneal liposarcoma.

The rearrangement uses TRBV18 and TRBJ2-5; no reliable D call. Germline V gene sequence: CDR1 KGHSH, CDR2 LQKENI. CDR3 length: 11 amino acids. Trimming took 4 bases from V and 4 from J, leaving 4 bases between them. The CDR3 DNA sequence: TGTGCCAGCTCACAGGCAGAGACCCAGTACTTC. It codes for CASSQAETQYF.

This clonotype was found many times. The chain couples TRBV6-5 to TRBJ2-3, with a possible D match to TRBD1 (8 bases). CDR1 MNHEY and CDR2 SVGAGI come from the germline V gene. The CDR3 sequence is 16 residues long. Trimming pared 0 bases from V and 4 bases from J, leaving 14 bases between. The CDR3 here is CASSYSYRGGSDTQYF. The CDR3 coding sequence is TGTGCCAGCAGTTACTCTTACAGGGGGGGGTCAGATACGCAGTATTTT.

This clonotype occurred many times. The V call is TRBV6-1, the J call TRBJ2-3; 7 nucleotides align to TRBD1. The CDR3 spans 14 residues. Per the germline V gene, CDR1 is MNHNS and CDR2 is SASEGT. With 4 bases clipped from V and 2 bases from J, the junction kept 3 bases outside the gene matches. The CDR3 DNA follows: TGTGCCAGCAGTGTTGACAGGGCCACAGATACGCAGTATTTT. Protein: CASSVDRATDTQYF.

The chain carries TRBV6-6 and TRBJ2-7; possible D gene TRBD1, 6 bases. The J call may be in error: the DNA end matches TRBJ2-5 better. The CDR3 is made up of 15 amino acids. Germline V gives CDR1 MNHNY, CDR2 SVGAGI (reference sequence). As DNA, the CDR3 is TGTGCCAGCAGTTACTCGAGACAGGCTGCGGAGACCCAGTACTTC. This encodes CASSYSRQAAETQYF.

On this clonotype itself: This is likely a read error, given that the CDR3 carries no conserved phenylalanine or tryptophan at its end. No DNA is shown, since the ends of the CDR3 on it are uncertain; the CDR3 is the one TCRdb lists. The chain joins TRBV6-8 to TRBJ2-5; the DNA was not used to check the table's D call, TRBD1. The CDR3 contains 14 residues when both ends are counted. CDR1 MNHGY and CDR2 SAAAGT come from the germline V gene. The CDR3 region is CASTQTGQQETQCV.

The genes are TRBV5-1 and TRBJ2-7; 8 nucleotides line up with TRBD1. This CDR3 is 15 amino acids long. Germline CDR1 SGHRS, CDR2 YFSETQ. V trimming: 4 bases; J trimming: 0 bases; junction bases outside the gene matches: 6. CDR3 nucleotides: TGCGCCAGCAGCCTACGGACAGGGCACTCCTACGAGCAGTACTTC. This translates into CASSLRTGHSYEQYF.